What follows are 14 T cell receptor beta chains derived from one specimen sequenced in a study of identical twins' blood T cells. TCRdb recomputed calls from the 5' RACE reads with MiXCR, one row per CDR3 protein. The sample contains roughly 340,000 distinct CDR3 sequences, 28% of which appear only once. The sample was PBMCs. These receptor sequences come from a woman aged 18 to 49 in good health.

This clonotype was recorded at least ten times. The chain combines TRBV7-9 with TRBJ2-1, with a tentative D call TRBD2 (6 bases). Germline V CDR1 and CDR2: SEHNR, FQNEAQ (reference sequence). Trimming pared 5 bases from V and 5 bases from J, leaving 19 bases between. The CDR3 has 16 amino acids. CDR3 sequence: CASSPGAGPRHNEQFF. In DNA form, the CDR3 reads TGTGCCAGCAGCCCCGGGGCGGGACCGAGACACAATGAGCAGTTCTTC.

In this sample, this clonotype turned up a few times. The chain has TRBV7-9 and TRBJ1-3; D gene unclear. CDR1 and CDR2 (germline): SEHNR, FQNEAQ (reference sequence). The length of the CDR3 is 13 residues. With 6 bases removed from V and 3 bases from J, the gap between germline ends came to 9 bases. In nucleotides, the CDR3 is TGTGCCAGCAGTCCGGGCCTTGGAAACACCATATATTTT. It is translated as CASSPGLGNTIYF.

The chain has TRBV29-1 and TRBJ2-5; 8 positions agree with TRBD1. The CDR3 has 13 residues. Germline V lookup: CDR1 SQVTM, CDR2 ANQGSEA. V dropped 7 bases and J dropped 5; count of bases not matched to a gene: 9. Here the CDR3 DNA reads TGCAGCGCAGCGACAGGGGACGATGAGACCCAGTACTTC. This encodes CSAATGDDETQYF.

This clonotype came up a few times. The chain employs TRBV19 and TRBJ2-1, with D unresolved. The germline gives CDR1 LNHDA, CDR2 SQIVND (reference sequence). V lost 5 bases and J 2 bases, leaving 7 bases between the germline ends. The CDR3 covers 13 residues. CDR3 DNA sequence: TGTGCCAGTAGTGTAGGAACCTACAATGAGCAGTTCTTC. Its protein product is CASSVGTYNEQFF.

This rearrangement joins TRBV20-1 to TRBJ2-3, with TRBD2 as a possible D gene (6 bases). The CDR3 spans 15 residues. Germline V gene lookup returns CDR1 DFQATT and CDR2 SNEGSKA (reference sequence). Trimming took off 7 bases at V and 2 bases at J, with 19 bases between the two ends. In DNA form, the CDR3 reads TGCAGTGTTCAGCGGGCCCAAAGTCTCACAGATACGCAGTATTTT. This translates into CSVQRAQSLTDTQYF.

This clonotype was seen a few times. The CDR3 reads CASSRRQVNTEAFF. The CDR3 DNA reads as TGTGCCAGCAGCCGCAGACAGGTGAACACTGAAGCTTTCTTT. V is TRBV7-9 and J is TRBJ1-1, with D tentatively TRBD1 (6 bases). Germline-derived CDR1 and CDR2 are SEHNR and FQNEAQ (reference sequence). The length of the CDR3 is 14 residues. Trimming took 5 bases from V and 0 from J, leaving 10 bases between them.

A word on this clonotype: A read error may explain this, as a much larger clone is one base away. The CDR3 DNA reads TGTGCCGGCACCTCAGGACCCAATGAGCAGTTCTTC. Protein: CAGTSGPNEQFF. This rearrangement joins TRBV12-3 or TRBV12-4 to TRBJ2-1, with D hard to call. The CDR3 has 12 amino acids. V was shortened by 11 bases and J by 6 bases, with 14 bases between the two germline ends.

V is TRBV4-3 and J is TRBJ1-3; a possible D gene is TRBD1 (6 bases). The CDR3 sequence is 15 residues long. CDR1 is LGHNA and CDR2 is YSLEER in the germline V gene. V gave up 5 bases and J gave up 4 bases, with 15 bases separating them. Here the CDR3 DNA reads TGCGCCAGCAGCATGAGGCCGGGGGCGGGAAACACCATATATTTT. This encodes CASSMRPGAGNTIYF.

This clonotype was observed a few times. A much larger clone lies a single base off, so this may be a read error. The chain uses TRBV9 and TRBJ2-1; 7 bases map to TRBD2. The length of the CDR3 is 13 residues. Germline CDR1 SGDLS, CDR2 YYNGEE. CDR3 DNA: TGTGCCGGCAGCGTAGTGGGAGGGAATGAGCAGTTCTTC. Translating gives CAGSVVGGNEQFF. Drawing the rest from reference TRBV9 and TRBJ2-1, the complete variable domain is DSGVTQTPKHLITATGQRVTLRCSPRSGDLSVYWYQQSLDQGLQFLIQYYNGEERAKGNILERFSAQQFPDLHSELNLSSLELGDSALYFCAGSVVGGNEQFFGPGTRLTVL.

As to this clonotype: A read error may explain this, as a much larger clone is one base away. The chain links TRBV5-1 to TRBJ2-1; D gene unclear. Per germline, CDR1 SGHRS and CDR2 YFSETQ. V was pared by 1 base and J by 7 bases, with 9 bases between. The CDR3 is made up of 13 amino acids. The CDR3 region has the DNA TGCGCCAGCAGCTTGAACTATATGAATGAGCAGTTCTTC. It is translated as CASSLNYMNEQFF.

The chain couples TRBV9 to TRBJ2-1; 7 nucleotides match TRBD1. CDR1 and CDR2 from the germline V gene are SGDLS and YYNGEE. The CDR3 runs to 15 residues. After removal of 3 bases from V and 3 bases from J, the junction contained 6 bases not matched to a gene. The CDR3 reads CASSGGQDNYNEQFF. CDR3 sequence (DNA): TGTGCCAGCAGCGGAGGACAGGACAACTACAATGAGCAGTTCTTC. Full variable domain (missing parts from reference TRBV9 and TRBJ2-1): DSGVTQTPKHLITATGQRVTLRCSPRSGDLSVYWYQQSLDQGLQFLIQYYNGEERAKGNILERFSAQQFPDLHSELNLSSLELGDSALYFCASSGGQDNYNEQFFGPGTRLTVL.

This clonotype was counted a few times. The chain recombines TRBV7-9 with TRBJ2-2; D is unresolved. Trimming took 2 bases from V and 6 from J, leaving 7 bases between them. Per germline, CDR1 SEHNR and CDR2 FQNEAQ (reference sequence). The CDR3 has 13 residues. Here the CDR3 DNA reads TGTGCCAGCAGCTTACAGGTTTCCGGGGAGCTGTTTTTT. Protein sequence: CASSLQVSGELFF. Full variable domain (outside the CDR3, taken from reference TRBV7-9 and TRBJ2-2): DTGVSQNPRHKITKRGQNVTFRCDPISEHNRLYWYRQTLGQGPEFLTYFQNEAQLEKSRLLSDRFSAERPKGSFSTLEIQRTEQGDSAMYLCASSLQVSGELFFGEGSRLTVL.

As regards this clonotype: At one boundary the junction diverges from the germline segment, which might be a read error. The chain has TRBV9 and TRBJ2-2, with D tentatively TRBD2 (6 bases). The germline V gene has CDR1 SGDLS and CDR2 YYNGEE. The length of the CDR3 is 15 residues. The CDR3 here is CAGSVGTARPGELFF. The CDR3 region has the DNA TGTGCCGGCAGCGTAGGGACTGCCCGTCCCGGGGAGCTGTTTTTT.

The V and J genes are TRBV12-2 and TRBJ2-1; no check of the table's D call, TRBD1, against the DNA was made. TRBV12-2 is noted as a pseudogene. There are 17 residues in the CDR3. The CDR3 nucleotides are TGTGCAAGTCGCCCCCAAAGCCCAGGGACCTTTTACAATGAGCAGTTCTTC. This gives the protein CASRPQSPGTFYNEQFF.